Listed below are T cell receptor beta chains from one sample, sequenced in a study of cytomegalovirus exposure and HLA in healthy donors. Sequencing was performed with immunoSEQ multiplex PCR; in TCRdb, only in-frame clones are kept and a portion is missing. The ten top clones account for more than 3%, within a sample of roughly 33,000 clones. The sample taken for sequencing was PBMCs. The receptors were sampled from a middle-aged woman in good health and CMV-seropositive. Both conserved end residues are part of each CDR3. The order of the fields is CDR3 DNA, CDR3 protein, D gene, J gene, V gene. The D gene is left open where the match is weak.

CDR3nt: TGTGCCACGCTTACCGGCAGGGGGACAGGCTTTGGGGGGGAGACCCAGTACTTC
CDR3aa: CATLTGRGTGFGGETQYF
d_gene: TRBD1
j_gene: TRBJ2-5
v_gene: TRBV27

CDR3nt: TGTGCCAGTTCGGGACAGGCGGACACTGAAGCTTTCTTT
CDR3aa: CASSGQADTEAFF
d_gene: TRBD1
j_gene: TRBJ1-1
v_gene: TRBV7-9

CDR3nt: TGTGCCAGCAGCGTAGAATCAGGATCGATCACTGAAGCTTTCTTT
CDR3aa: CASSVESGSITEAFF
d_gene: NA
j_gene: TRBJ1-1
v_gene: TRBV9

CDR3nt: TGTGCCAGCTCGTCCGACAGGGGGGAGGGCTACGAGCAGTACTTC
CDR3aa: CASSSDRGEGYEQYF
d_gene: TRBD1
j_gene: TRBJ2-7
v_gene: TRBV18

CDR3nt: TGTGCCTGGAGGGACAGGGAAGCCTACGAGCAGTACTTC
CDR3aa: CAWRDREAYEQYF
d_gene: TRBD1
j_gene: TRBJ2-7
v_gene: TRBV30

CDR3nt: TGTGCCAGCAGTCGGGGGGTGGGCGAGGGCTACGAGCAGTACTTC
CDR3aa: CASSRGVGEGYEQYF
d_gene: TRBD2
j_gene: TRBJ2-7
v_gene: TRBV7-3

CDR3nt: TGTGCCAGCAGCTCTAGCGGGAGGCCCGAGCAGTACTTC
CDR3aa: CASSSSGRPEQYF
d_gene: TRBD2
j_gene: TRBJ2-7
v_gene: TRBV13

CDR3nt: TGCGCCAGCAGCTTGGTTGCGGGAGCGGACGAGCAGTACTTC
CDR3aa: CASSLVAGADEQYF
d_gene: TRBD2
j_gene: TRBJ2-7
v_gene: TRBV5-1

CDR3nt: TGCAGCGTTCCCGGACAAGGAAAATACGAGCAGTACTTC
CDR3aa: CSVPGQGKYEQYF
d_gene: NA
j_gene: TRBJ2-7
v_gene: TRBV29-1

CDR3nt: TGCGCCAGCAGCCCCTATCGACTAGCGGGAGAAGCCGGGGAGCTGTTTTTT
CDR3aa: CASSPYRLAGEAGELFF
d_gene: TRBD2
j_gene: TRBJ2-2
v_gene: TRBV5-1

CDR3nt: TGTGCCAGCAGCTTGGCGGTGGACACTGAAGCTTTCTTT
CDR3aa: CASSLAVDTEAFF
d_gene: NA
j_gene: TRBJ1-1
v_gene: TRBV5-5

CDR3nt: TGTGCCAGCAGTGAAACTAGCGGCCAAGAGACCCAGTACTTC
CDR3aa: CASSETSGQETQYF
d_gene: TRBD2
j_gene: TRBJ2-5
v_gene: TRBV2

CDR3nt: TGTGCCAGCTCACCTCGGACAGGCGCCCTCTACGAGCAGTACTTC
CDR3aa: CASSPRTGALYEQYF
d_gene: TRBD1
j_gene: TRBJ2-7
v_gene: TRBV18

CDR3nt: TGTGCCAGCAGCTTGGCAGGGGTGAGCCGCGAGCAGTACTTC
CDR3aa: CASSLAGVSREQYF
d_gene: NA
j_gene: TRBJ2-7
v_gene: TRBV5-5

CDR3nt: TGTGCCAGCAGCCGGACTAGCGGTAACAATGAGCAGTTCTTC
CDR3aa: CASSRTSGNNEQFF
d_gene: TRBD2
j_gene: TRBJ2-1
v_gene: TRBV11-2

CDR3nt: TGTGCCAGTAGTAACCGACAGGGTCGGGAAAAACTGTTTTTT
CDR3aa: CASSNRQGREKLFF
d_gene: TRBD1
j_gene: TRBJ1-4
v_gene: TRBV19

CDR3nt: TGTGCCAGCAGTTCCCCAACAGAGTCCTACGAGCAGTACTTC
CDR3aa: CASSSPTESYEQYF
d_gene: NA
j_gene: TRBJ2-7
v_gene: TRBV28

CDR3nt: TGTGCCAGCAGCCCAGACATTAACTATGGCTACACCTTC
CDR3aa: CASSPDINYGYTF
d_gene: NA
j_gene: TRBJ1-2
v_gene: TRBV2

CDR3nt: TGTGCCAGCAGCGACGGACAGGGTTCCTACGAGCAGTACTTC
CDR3aa: CASSDGQGSYEQYF
d_gene: TRBD1
j_gene: TRBJ2-7
v_gene: TRBV7-9

CDR3nt: TGTGCCAGCAGTTCCCCCCAATACAATGAGCAGTTCTTC
CDR3aa: CASSSPQYNEQFF
d_gene: NA
j_gene: TRBJ2-1
v_gene: TRBV6-5

CDR3nt: TGTGCCAGCAGCTTAGCGGGACAGTACAATGAGCAGTTCTTC
CDR3aa: CASSLAGQYNEQFF
d_gene: TRBD1
j_gene: TRBJ2-1
v_gene: TRBV7-6

CDR3nt: TGTGCCAGCAGTACCCGCGGGGGCGGGGGTTCCTACGAGCAGTACTTC
CDR3aa: CASSTRGGGGSYEQYF
d_gene: NA
j_gene: TRBJ2-7
v_gene: TRBV28

CDR3nt: TGTGCCAGCTCACCACTTCAGGGTTTAGGGGAGACCCAGTACTTC
CDR3aa: CASSPLQGLGETQYF
d_gene: NA
j_gene: TRBJ2-5
v_gene: TRBV18

CDR3nt: TGTGCCAGTAGTATTGTGGGGGGAGTGAACACTGAAGCTTTCTTT
CDR3aa: CASSIVGGVNTEAFF
d_gene: NA
j_gene: TRBJ1-1
v_gene: TRBV19

CDR3nt: TGTGCCAGCAGTTACTCGAACGGGTTGGGGCCCCAGCATTTT
CDR3aa: CASSYSNGLGPQHF
d_gene: NA
j_gene: TRBJ1-5
v_gene: TRBV6-5

CDR3nt: TGCAGCGTCTCCCTGACAGGGGCAACGAACTATGGCTACACCTTC
CDR3aa: CSVSLTGATNYGYTF
d_gene: TRBD1
j_gene: TRBJ1-2
v_gene: TRBV29-1